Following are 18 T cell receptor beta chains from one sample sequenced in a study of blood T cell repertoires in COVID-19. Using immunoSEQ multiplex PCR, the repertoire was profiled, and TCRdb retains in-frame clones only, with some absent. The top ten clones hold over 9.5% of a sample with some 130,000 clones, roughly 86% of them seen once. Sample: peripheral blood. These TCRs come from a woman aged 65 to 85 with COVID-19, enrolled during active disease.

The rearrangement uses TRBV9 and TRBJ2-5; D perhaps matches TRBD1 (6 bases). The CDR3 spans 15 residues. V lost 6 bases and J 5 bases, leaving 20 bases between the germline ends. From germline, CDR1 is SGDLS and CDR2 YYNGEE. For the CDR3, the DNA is TGTGCCAGCACGAGGGGGTCGGCGGCTAGGGAGACCCAGTACTTC. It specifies CASTRGSAARETQYF.

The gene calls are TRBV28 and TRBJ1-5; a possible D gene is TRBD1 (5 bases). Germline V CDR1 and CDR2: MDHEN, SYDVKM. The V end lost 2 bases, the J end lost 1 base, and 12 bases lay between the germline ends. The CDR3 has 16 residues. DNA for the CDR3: TGTGCCAGCAGTTTACCTCCTAGACAGAGCAATCAGCCCCAGCATTTT. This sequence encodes CASSLPPRQSNQPQHF.

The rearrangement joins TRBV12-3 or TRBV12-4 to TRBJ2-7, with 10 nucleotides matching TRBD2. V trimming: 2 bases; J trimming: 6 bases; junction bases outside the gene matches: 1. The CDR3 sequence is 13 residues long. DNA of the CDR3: TGTGCCAGCAGTTTACTAGCGGGGGTCGAGCAGTACTTC. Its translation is CASSLLAGVEQYF.

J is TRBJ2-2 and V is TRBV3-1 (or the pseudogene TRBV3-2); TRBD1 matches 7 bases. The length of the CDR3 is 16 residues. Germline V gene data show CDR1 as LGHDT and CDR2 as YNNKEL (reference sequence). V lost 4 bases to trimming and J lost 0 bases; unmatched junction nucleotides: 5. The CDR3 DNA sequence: TGTGCCAGCAGCCCCTCAGGACAGGCGAACACCGGGGAGCTGTTTTTT. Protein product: CASSPSGQANTGELFF.

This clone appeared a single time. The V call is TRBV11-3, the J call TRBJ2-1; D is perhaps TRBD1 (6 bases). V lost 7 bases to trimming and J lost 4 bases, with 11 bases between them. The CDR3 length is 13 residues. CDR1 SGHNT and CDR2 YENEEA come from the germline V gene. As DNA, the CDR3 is TGTGCCAGCACCTCAGGACAGTACAATGAGCAGTTCTTC. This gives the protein CASTSGQYNEQFF.

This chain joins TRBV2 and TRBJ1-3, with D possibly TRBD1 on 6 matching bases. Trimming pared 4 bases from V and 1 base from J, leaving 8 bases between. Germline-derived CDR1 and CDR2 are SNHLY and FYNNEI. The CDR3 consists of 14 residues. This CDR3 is CASSGGTSGNTIYF. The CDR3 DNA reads TGTGCCAGCAGTGGAGGGACATCTGGAAACACCATATATTTT. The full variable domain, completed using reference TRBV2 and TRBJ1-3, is EPEVTQTPSHQVTQMGQEVILRCVPISNHLYFYWYRQILGQKVEFLVSFYNNEISEKSEIFDDQFSVERPDGSNFTLKIRSTKLEDSAMYFCASSGGTSGNTIYFGEGSWLTVV.

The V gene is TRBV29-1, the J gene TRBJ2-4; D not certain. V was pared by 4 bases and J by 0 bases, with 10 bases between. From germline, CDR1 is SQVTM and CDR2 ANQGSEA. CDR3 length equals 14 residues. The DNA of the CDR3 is TGCAGCGTTGTCGTGAAGCTAGCCAAAAACATTCAGTACTTC. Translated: CSVVVKLAKNIQYF.

This chain's CDR3 is CASSLEGRALRGYTF. Written as DNA, the CDR3 is TGCGCCAGCAGCTTGGAGGGCAGGGCTCTACGCGGCTACACCTTC. The V gene is TRBV5-1, the J gene TRBJ1-2; possibly TRBD1 for D (5 bases). V was trimmed by 0 bases and J by 8 bases, leaving 17 bases between them. The CDR3 loop spans 15 amino acids. CDR1 SGHRS and CDR2 YFSETQ come from the germline V gene.

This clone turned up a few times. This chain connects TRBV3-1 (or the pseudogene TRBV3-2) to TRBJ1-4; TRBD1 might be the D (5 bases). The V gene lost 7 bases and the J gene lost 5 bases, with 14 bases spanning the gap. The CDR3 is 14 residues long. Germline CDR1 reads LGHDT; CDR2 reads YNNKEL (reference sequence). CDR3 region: CASTLGGRNEKLFF. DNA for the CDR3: TGTGCCAGCACTCTGGGGGGGAGAAATGAAAAACTGTTTTTT.

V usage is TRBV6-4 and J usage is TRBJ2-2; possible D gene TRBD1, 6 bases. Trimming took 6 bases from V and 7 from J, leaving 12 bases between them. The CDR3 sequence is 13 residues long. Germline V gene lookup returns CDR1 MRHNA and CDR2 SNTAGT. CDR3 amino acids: CASSPTGIGELFF. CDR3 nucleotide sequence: TGTGCCAGCAGCCCTACAGGGATCGGGGAGCTGTTTTTT.

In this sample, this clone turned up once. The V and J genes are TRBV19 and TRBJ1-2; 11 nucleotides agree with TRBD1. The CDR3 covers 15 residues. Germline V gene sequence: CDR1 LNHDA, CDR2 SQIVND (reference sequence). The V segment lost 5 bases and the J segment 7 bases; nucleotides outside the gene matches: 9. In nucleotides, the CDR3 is TGTGCCAGTAGTCTGGACAGGGGGCGCACGGGTGGCTACACCTTC. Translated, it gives CASSLDRGRTGGYTF.

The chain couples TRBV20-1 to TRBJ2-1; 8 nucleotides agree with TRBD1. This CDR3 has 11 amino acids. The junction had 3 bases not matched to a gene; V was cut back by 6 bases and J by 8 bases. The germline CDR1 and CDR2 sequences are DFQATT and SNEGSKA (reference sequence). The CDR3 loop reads CSAPTGDEQFF. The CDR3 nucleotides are TGCAGTGCACCGACAGGGGATGAGCAGTTCTTC.

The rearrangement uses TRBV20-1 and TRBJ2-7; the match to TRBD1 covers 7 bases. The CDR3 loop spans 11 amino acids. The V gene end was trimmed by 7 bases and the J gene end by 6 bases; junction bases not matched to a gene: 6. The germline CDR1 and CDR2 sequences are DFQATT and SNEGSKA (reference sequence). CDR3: CSVVTGSEQYF. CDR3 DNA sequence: TGCAGTGTTGTGACAGGGAGCGAGCAGTACTTC.

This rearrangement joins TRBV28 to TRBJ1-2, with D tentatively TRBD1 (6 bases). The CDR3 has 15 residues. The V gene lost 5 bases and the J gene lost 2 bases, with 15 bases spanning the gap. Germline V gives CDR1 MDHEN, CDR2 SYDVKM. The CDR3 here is CASSAIRQANYGYTF. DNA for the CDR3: TGTGCCAGCAGTGCCATTCGACAGGCCAACTATGGCTACACCTTC.

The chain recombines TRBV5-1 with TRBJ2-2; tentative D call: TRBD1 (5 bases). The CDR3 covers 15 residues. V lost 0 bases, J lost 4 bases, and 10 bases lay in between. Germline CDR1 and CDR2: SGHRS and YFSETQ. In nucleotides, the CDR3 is TGCGCCAGCAGCTTGGATGACAGCCGCACCGGGGAGCTGTTTTTT. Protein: CASSLDDSRTGELFF.

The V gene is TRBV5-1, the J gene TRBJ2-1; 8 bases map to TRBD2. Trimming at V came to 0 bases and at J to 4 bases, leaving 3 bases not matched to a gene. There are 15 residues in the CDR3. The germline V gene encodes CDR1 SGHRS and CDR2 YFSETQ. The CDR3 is CASSLAASGYNEQFF. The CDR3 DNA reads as TGCGCCAGCAGCTTGGCGGCTAGCGGGTACAATGAGCAGTTCTTC. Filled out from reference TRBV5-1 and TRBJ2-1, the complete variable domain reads KAGVTQTPRYLIKTRGQQVTLSCSPISGHRSVSWYQQTPGQGLQFLFEYFSETQRNKGNFPGRFSGRQFSNSRSEMNVSTLELGDSALYLCASSLAASGYNEQFFGPGTRLTVL.

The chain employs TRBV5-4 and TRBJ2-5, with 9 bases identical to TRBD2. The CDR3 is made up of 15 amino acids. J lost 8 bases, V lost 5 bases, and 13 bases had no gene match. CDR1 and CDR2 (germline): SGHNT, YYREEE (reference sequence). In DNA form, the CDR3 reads TGTGCCAGCAGTAGGGCTAGCGGGATAAGAGAAACCCAGTACTTC. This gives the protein CASSRASGIRETQYF.

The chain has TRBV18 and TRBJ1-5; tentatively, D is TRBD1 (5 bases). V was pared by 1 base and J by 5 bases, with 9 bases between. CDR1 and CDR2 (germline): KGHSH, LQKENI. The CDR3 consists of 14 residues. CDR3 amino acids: CASSPRQGDQPQHF. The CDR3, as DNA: TGTGCCAGCTCACCACGGCAGGGCGATCAGCCCCAGCATTTT.